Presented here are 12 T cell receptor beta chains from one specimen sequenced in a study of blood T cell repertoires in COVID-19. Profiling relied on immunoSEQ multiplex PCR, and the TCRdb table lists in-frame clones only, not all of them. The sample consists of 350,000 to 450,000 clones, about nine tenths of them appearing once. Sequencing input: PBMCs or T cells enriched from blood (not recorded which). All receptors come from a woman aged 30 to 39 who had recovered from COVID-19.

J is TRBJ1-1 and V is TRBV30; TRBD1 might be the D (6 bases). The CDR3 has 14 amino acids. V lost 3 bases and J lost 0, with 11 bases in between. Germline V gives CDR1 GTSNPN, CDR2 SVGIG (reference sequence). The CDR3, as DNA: TGTGCCTGGAGAAGGGACACCTTGAACACTGAAGCTTTCTTT. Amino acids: CAWRRDTLNTEAFF. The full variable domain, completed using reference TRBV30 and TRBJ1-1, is SQTIHQWPATLVQPVGSPLSLECTVEGTSNPNLYWYRQAAGRGLQLLFYSVGIGQISSEVPQNLSASRPQDRQFILSSKKLLLSDSGFYLCAWRRDTLNTEAFFGQGTRLTVV.

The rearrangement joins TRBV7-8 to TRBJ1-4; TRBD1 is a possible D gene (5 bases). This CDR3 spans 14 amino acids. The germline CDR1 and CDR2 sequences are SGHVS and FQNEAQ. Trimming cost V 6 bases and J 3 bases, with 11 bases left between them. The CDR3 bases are TGTGCCAGCAGGCAGGGTCTGGCTAATGAAAAACTGTTTTTT. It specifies CASRQGLANEKLFF.

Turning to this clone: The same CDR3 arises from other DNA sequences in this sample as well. The CDR3 loop is CASSTPGYEQYF. The CDR3 coding sequence is TGTGCCAGTAGTACCCCAGGATACGAGCAGTACTTC. This chain connects TRBV19 to TRBJ2-7, with D unresolved. CDR1 is LNHDA and CDR2 is SQIVND in the germline V gene (reference sequence). V was clipped by 4 bases and J by 4 bases, with 8 bases between them. This CDR3 has 12 residues.

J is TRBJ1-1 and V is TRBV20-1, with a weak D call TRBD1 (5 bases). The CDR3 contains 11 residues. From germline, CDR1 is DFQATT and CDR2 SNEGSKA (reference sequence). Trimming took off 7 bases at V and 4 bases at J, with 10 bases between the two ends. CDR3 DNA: TGCAGTGTAGGGAGGGGCACTGAAGCTTTCTTT. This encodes CSVGRGTEAFF.

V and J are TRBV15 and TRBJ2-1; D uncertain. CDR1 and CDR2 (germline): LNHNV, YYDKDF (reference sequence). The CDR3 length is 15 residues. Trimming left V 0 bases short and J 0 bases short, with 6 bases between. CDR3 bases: TGTGCCACCAGCAGAGAAGCGAGCTCCTACAATGAGCAGTTCTTC. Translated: CATSREASSYNEQFF.

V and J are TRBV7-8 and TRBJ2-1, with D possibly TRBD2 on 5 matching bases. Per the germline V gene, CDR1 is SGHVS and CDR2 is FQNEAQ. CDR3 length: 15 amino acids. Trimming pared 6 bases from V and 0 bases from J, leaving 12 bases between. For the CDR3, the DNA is TGTGCCAGCAGGACTCGGGGTAGCTCCTACAATGAGCAGTTCTTC. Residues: CASRTRGSSYNEQFF.

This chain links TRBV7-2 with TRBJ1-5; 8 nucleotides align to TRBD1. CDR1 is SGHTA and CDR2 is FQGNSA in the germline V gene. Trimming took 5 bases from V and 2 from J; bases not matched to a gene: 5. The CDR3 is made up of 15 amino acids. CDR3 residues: CASSPPGQGNQPQHF. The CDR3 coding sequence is TGTGCCAGCAGCCCTCCGGGACAGGGCAATCAGCCCCAGCATTTT.

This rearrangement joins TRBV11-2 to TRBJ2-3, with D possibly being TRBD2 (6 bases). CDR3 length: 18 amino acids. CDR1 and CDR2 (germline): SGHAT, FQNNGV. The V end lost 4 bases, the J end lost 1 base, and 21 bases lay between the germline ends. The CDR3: CASSSRRWGGARTDTQYF. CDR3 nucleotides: TGTGCCAGCAGCTCTAGACGGTGGGGAGGCGCACGCACAGATACGCAGTATTTT.

In DNA form, the CDR3 reads TGCGCCAGCAGCAGGACAGGGGGGAATGAAAAACTGTTTTTT. Its translation is CASSRTGGNEKLFF. This chain uses TRBV5-1 with TRBJ1-4; TRBD1 aligns across 10 bases. The CDR3 sequence is 14 residues long. V trimming: 4 bases; J trimming: 5 bases; junction bases outside the gene matches: 2. Germline V gene lookup returns CDR1 SGHRS and CDR2 YFSETQ.

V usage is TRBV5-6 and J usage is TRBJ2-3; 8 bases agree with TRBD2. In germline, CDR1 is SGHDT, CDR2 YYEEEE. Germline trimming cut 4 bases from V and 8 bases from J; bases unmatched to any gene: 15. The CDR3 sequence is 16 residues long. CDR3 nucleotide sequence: TGTGCCAGCAGCGCGGGACTAGTAAGGGCATCCGGTACGCAGTATTTT. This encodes CASSAGLVRASGTQYF.

CDR3 region: CASSSSGGLSEKLFF. The DNA of the CDR3 is TGTGCCAGTAGTTCCTCAGGGGGCTTAAGCGAAAAACTGTTTTTT. The V gene is TRBV19, the J gene TRBJ1-4; TRBD1 agrees at 8 bases. This CDR3 region has 15 residues. The germline V gene encodes CDR1 LNHDA and CDR2 SQIVND (reference sequence). V shed 5 bases, J shed 8 bases, and the junction held 10 bases outside the gene matches.

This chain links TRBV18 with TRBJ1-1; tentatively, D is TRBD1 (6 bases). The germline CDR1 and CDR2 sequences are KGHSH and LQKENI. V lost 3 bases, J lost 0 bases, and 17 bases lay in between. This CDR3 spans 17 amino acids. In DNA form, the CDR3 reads TGTGCCAGCTCACCGCGTCAGGGGACCCTGATGAACACTGAAGCTTTCTTT. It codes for CASSPRQGTLMNTEAFF.